Described below is a single T cell receptor beta chain sequence and its context. The germline gives CDR1 LGHDT, CDR2 YNNKEL (reference sequence). CDR3 size: 16 residues. V was pared by 1 base and J by 3 bases, with 15 bases between. This specimen comes from a study of T cells after yellow fever vaccination. TCRdb fed the 5' RACE reads into MiXCR, producing one record per CDR3 protein. The sample lists just under 600,000 distinct CDR3 sequences; 13% were seen once. The TCR was taken from a man under 40 who received the YFV17D yellow fever vaccine. Sequencing was performed on PBMCs, taken on the day of the yellow fever booster vaccination. The V call is TRBV3-1, the J call TRBJ1-1; D is uncertain. This CDR3 is CASSQVRALEHTEAFF. Here the CDR3 DNA reads TGTGCCAGCAGCCAAGTCCGTGCCTTAGAACACACTGAAGCTTTCTTT.